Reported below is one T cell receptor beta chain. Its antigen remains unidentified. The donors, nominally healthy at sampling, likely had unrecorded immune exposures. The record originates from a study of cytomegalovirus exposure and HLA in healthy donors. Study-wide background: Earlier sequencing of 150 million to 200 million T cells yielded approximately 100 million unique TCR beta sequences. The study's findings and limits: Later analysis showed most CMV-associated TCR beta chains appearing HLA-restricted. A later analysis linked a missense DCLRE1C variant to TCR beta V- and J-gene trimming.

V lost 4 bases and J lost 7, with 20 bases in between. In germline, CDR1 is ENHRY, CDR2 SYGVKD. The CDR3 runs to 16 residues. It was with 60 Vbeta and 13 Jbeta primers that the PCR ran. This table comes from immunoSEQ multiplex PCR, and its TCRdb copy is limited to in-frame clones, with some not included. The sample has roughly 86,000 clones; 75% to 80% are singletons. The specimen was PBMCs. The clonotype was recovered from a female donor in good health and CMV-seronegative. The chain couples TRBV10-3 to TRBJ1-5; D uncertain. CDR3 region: CAISGSDGGGLQPQHF. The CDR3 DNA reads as TGTGCCATCAGTGGATCGGATGGCGGCGGGCTGCAGCCCCAGCATTTT.